This TCR beta chain is drawn from a study of T cells expressing NK-cell markers (TCRdb year 2020). With regard to the full study: In sorted CD3+CD56+NKG2C+, CD3+CD56+NKG2C- and CD3+CD56-NKG2C+ T-cell subsets from several donors, TCR beta-chain repertoires were profiled. Seven of the eight sequenced donors were HCMV-seropositive and one was HCMV-seronegative. The study sequenced eight donors, all healthy volunteers chosen at random: three men and five women. Sequencing of the libraries produced 2 x 150 bp reads on Illumina HiSeq 2000/2500, MiSeq or NextSeq.

Paper-wide results and their limitations: In five to seven donors, the dominant CD3+CD56+NKG2C+ clonotypes were among the top 10 CD8+ clonotypes and accounted for about 1.0-7.5% of CD8+ T cells. Whether the expanded NKG2C-expressing T cell clones were specific for HCMV antigens remained unclear. Those dominant clonotypes were again the most abundant among CD3+CD56-NKG2C+ cells in four donors, at roughly 28.3-60.1%.

To determine HCMV serostatus, a commercial ELISA kit was used to detect HCMV-specific IgG in serum. Ficoll density gradient centrifugation was used to isolate peripheral blood mononuclear cells from blood. This sample was sequenced with an Illumina HiSeq 2000. TCR beta cDNA libraries were made by 5'RACE template switching that added a universal primer site and unique molecular identifiers. cDNA synthesis was primed from the TCR beta constant segment, followed by two successive PCR amplification steps. Under the source paper's analysis protocol: MIGEC was used to demultiplex reads and group the reads by UMI, and MiTCR was used to assemble and quantify clonotypes. To exclude erroneous sequences, only TCR cDNA sequences supported by at least two reads were retained. Downstream repertoire analysis used the tcR package, and clonotypes were matched across fractions by CDR3 nucleotide sequence plus V segment. VDJmatch was used to annotate antigen specificity against VDJdb, with one amino acid substitution allowed in CDR3. One entry per CDR3 protein sequence results from the TCRdb reprocessing of the reads, with DNA left out. Clone size and V and J calls follow TCRdb, not the original study. The record for this sample contains about 400,000 distinct CDR3 sequences. 9.5% to 12% of the sample is in the top ten clones.

To note about this clonotype: Its cognate antigen has yet to be identified.

This TCR was sampled from a woman aged 45-60 years in good health. Donor details come from another sample of the same person, matched by shared clones. Sequenced sample: blood T cells: a sorted CD56 or NKG2C T cell subset, CD4+ or CD8+ T cells, or bulk PBMC T cells (not recorded which).

The CDR3: CASSLGLSPAYEQYF. The sequence links TRBV5-1 to TRBJ2-7; TCRdb picks TRBD1, but there is no DNA to check that call. According to the germline V gene, CDR1 reads SGHRS and CDR2 reads YFSETQ. CDR3 length: 15 amino acids, cysteine to phenylalanine. The DNA is unrecorded.